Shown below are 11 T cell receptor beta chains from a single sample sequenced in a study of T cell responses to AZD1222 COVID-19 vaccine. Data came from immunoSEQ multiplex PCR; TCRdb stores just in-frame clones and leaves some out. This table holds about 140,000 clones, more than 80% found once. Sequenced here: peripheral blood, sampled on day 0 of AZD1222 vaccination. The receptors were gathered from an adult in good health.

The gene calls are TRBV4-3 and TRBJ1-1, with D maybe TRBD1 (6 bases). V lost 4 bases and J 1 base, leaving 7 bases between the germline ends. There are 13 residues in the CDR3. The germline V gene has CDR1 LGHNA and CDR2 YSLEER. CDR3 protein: CASSRTENTEAFF. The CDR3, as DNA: TGCGCCAGCAGCCGGACAGAGAACACTGAAGCTTTCTTT.

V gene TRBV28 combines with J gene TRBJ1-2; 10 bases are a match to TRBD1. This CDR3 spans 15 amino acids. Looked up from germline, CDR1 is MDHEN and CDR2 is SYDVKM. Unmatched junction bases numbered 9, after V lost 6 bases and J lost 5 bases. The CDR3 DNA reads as TGTGCCAGCAGACCGCTTGGGACAGGGGAATATGGCTACACCTTC. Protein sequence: CASRPLGTGEYGYTF.

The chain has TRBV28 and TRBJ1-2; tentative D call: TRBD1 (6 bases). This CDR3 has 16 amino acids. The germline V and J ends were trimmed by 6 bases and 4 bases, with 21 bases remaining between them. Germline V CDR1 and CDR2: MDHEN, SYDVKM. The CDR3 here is CASSLGGLRPIYGYTF. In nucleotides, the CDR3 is TGTGCCAGCAGCTTAGGGGGGCTCCGGCCTATCTATGGCTACACCTTC.

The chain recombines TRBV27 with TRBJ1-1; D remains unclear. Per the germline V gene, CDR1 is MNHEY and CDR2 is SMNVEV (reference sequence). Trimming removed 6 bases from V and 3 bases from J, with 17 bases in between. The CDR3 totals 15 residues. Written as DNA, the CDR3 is TGTGCCAGCAGCCTCCAGCCGCTGTTGGACACTGAAGCTTTCTTT. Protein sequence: CASSLQPLLDTEAFF.

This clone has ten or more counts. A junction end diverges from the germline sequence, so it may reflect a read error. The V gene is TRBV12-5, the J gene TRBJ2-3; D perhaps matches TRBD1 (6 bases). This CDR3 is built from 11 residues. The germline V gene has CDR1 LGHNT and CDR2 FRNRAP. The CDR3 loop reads CASGQRTVTDF. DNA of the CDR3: TGTGCTAGTGGCCAAAGGACAGTTACGGATTTT.

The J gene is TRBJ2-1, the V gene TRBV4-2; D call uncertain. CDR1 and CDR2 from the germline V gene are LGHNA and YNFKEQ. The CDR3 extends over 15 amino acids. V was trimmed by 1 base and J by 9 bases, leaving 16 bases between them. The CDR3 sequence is CASSQVGFPWGEQFF. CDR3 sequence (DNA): TGTGCCAGCAGCCAAGTCGGGTTTCCTTGGGGTGAGCAGTTCTTC.

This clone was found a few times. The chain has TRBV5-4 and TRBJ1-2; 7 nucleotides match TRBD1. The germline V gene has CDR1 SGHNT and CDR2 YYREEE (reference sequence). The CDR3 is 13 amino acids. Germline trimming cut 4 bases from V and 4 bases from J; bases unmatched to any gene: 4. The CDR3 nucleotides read TGTGCCAGCAGCCACCGGGACAGCTATGGCTACACCTTC. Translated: CASSHRDSYGYTF.

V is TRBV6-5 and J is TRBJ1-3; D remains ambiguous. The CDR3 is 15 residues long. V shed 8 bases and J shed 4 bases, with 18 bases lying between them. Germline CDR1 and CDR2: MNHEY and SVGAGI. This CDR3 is CASCMYLQPGNTIYF. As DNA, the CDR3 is TGTGCCAGCTGCATGTACCTTCAGCCAGGAAACACCATATATTTT.

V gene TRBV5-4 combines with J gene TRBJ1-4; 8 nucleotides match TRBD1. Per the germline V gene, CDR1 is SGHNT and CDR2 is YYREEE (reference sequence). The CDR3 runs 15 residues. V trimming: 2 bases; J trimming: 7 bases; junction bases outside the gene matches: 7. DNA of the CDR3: TGTGCCAGCAGCTTTCGGACAGGGATGGGTGAAAAACTGTTTTTT. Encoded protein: CASSFRTGMGEKLFF. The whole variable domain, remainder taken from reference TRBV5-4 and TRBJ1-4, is ETGVTQSPTHLIKTRGQQVTLRCSSQSGHNTVSWYQQALGQGPQFIFQYYREEENGRGNFPPRFSGLQFPNYSSELNVNALELDDSALYLCASSFRTGMGEKLFFGSGTQLSVL.

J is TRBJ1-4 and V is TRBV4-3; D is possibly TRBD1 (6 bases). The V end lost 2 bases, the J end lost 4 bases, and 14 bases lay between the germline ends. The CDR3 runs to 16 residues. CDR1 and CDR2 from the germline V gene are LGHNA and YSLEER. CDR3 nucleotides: TGCGCCAGCAGCCAAAACCGGGCAGGGGTTAATGAAAAACTGTTTTTT. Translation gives CASSQNRAGVNEKLFF.

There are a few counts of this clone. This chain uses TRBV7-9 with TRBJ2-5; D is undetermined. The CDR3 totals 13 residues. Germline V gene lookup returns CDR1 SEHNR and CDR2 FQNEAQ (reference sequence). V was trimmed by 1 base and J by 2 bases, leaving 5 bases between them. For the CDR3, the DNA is TGTGCCAGCAGCTTAGTAGTACAAGAGACCCAGTACTTC. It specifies CASSLVVQETQYF.